The clone carrying this TCR beta chain was seen a few times. What it recognizes is unknown. The sample is drawn from a study of beta chain features in type 1 diabetes. CDR1 MGHRA and CDR2 YSYEKL come from the germline V gene. J was trimmed by 0 bases and V by 3 bases; bases with no gene match: 5. There are 16 residues in the CDR3. Findings of the study overall: It was possible that PCR favored shorter templates, equally so in patients and controls. Shortening that was moderate but significant affected the TCRB CDR3s of Type 1 diabetes patients in all four CD4+ subsets.

Expressed TCRB transcripts were sequenced because the entire RNA isolate underwent reverse transcription. Profiled with immunoSEQ multiplex PCR; TCRdb holds only in-frame clones, not every one. The data hold hundreds of thousands of clones, with over 13% observed a single time. Every sorted population was more than 95% pure. This receptor was identified in a young man with type 1 diabetes. The genes are TRBV4-1 and TRBJ2-4; TRBD2 agrees at 7 bases. The material sequenced was naive CD4+ T cells from blood. The CDR3 bases are TGCGCCAGCAGCCAGGCCTGGGAGGGAGCCAAAAACATTCAGTACTTC. This sequence encodes CASSQAWEGAKNIQYF.